What follows describes a single T cell receptor beta chain. As handled by the study authors: For nucleated cells, counts were estimated from reference gene primer amplification. This table comes from immunoSEQ multiplex PCR, and its TCRdb copy is limited to in-frame clones, with some not included. V, J and clone size are those of that table, while D and trimming were read from the DNA. This sample has 260,000 or so clones, with 80% to 90% found just once. The record originates from a study of blood T cell repertoires in COVID-19. The wider study: Acute and convalescent COVID-19 samples came from the United States, Italy and Spain. In each case, the material was cDNA or gDNA derived from T cells, B-cell-depleted T cells, or PBMCs.

The trim removed 5 bases at V and 3 bases at J, leaving 9 bases unmatched. Germline V gives CDR1 MDHEN, CDR2 SYDVKM. The length of the CDR3 is 15 residues. The chain recombines TRBV28 with TRBJ2-5, with 7 bases lining up with TRBD1. What was sequenced was peripheral blood. The sequence came from a woman aged 80 or older with COVID-19, enrolled during active disease. The CDR3 DNA reads TGTGCCAGCAGTCGATCCGGGACAGTGAAAGAGACCCAGTACTTC. It encodes CASSRSGTVKETQYF.